These T cell receptor beta chains were read from a single sample in a study of spatial heterogeneity in lung cancer. A single record per CDR3 protein comes from TCRdb applying MiXCR to the 5' RACE reads. The sample includes approximately 11,000 distinct CDR3 sequences, approximately 8.7% seen only once; the top ten take 20% to 25%. The sequencing used lung tumor tissue, collected at surgery. These receptors all stem from a female donor with early-stage non-small cell lung cancer. CDR3s include the opening cysteine and the closing phenylalanine or tryptophan. The D gene is left open where the match is weak. Some rows have no size entry. The others give once, few or many, or a class for an expanded clone.

j_gene,d_gene,v_gene,abundance,CDR3aa,CDR3nt
TRBJ1-5,NA,TRBV20-1,many,CSASGARSNQPQHF,TGCAGTGCTTCCGGGGCCCGAAGCAATCAGCCCCAGCATTTT
TRBJ2-5,TRBD2,TRBV7-8,few,CASSPPGLALETQYF,TGTGCCAGCAGCCCACCGGGACTAGCGTTGGAGACCCAGTACTTC
TRBJ2-2,NA,TRBV3-1,NA,CASSQGRTLTGELFF,TGTGCCAGCAGCCAAGGGCGGACCCTAACCGGGGAGCTGTTTTTT
TRBJ2-5,NA,TRBV7-9,few,CASSFHSETQYF,TGTGCCAGCAGCTTTCACAGTGAGACCCAGTACTTC
TRBJ2-3,NA,TRBV18,many,CASSPGSDTQYF,TGTGCCAGCTCCCCAGGGTCAGATACGCAGTATTTT
TRBJ1-1,NA,TRBV12-3/TRBV12-4,medium-sized,CASSPSLLTTEAFF,TGTGCCAGCAGTCCCTCTCTGCTAACCACTGAAGCTTTCTTT
TRBJ1-2,TRBD1,TRBV9,many,CASSPGQNYGYTF,TGTGCCAGCAGCCCGGGACAGAACTATGGCTACACCTTC
TRBJ1-1,NA,TRBV29-1,medium-sized,CSARRLNTEAFF,TGCAGCGCCAGGAGGTTGAACACTGAAGCTTTCTTT
TRBJ2-3,NA,TRBV7-2,many,CASSFFIRGLRTDTQYF,TGTGCCAGCAGCTTCTTCATCAGGGGACTCCGCACAGATACGCAGTATTTT
TRBJ1-4,NA,TRBV6-5,many,CASSRELGGMEKLFF,TGTGCCAGCAGCCGAGAGTTAGGGGGAATGGAGAAACTGTTTTTT
TRBJ2-7,NA,TRBV19,NA,CASSIGGYERYF,TGTGCCAGTAGTATAGGGGGCTACGAGCGGTACTTC
TRBJ2-7,NA,TRBV7-9,few,CASSLSAREQYF,TGTGCCAGCAGCTTATCAGCCAGAGAGCAGTACTTC
TRBJ2-5,TRBD2,TRBV2,many,CASNGLAGETQYF,TGTGCCAGCAATGGACTAGCCGGGGAGACCCAGTACTTC
TRBJ1-5,NA,TRBV19,NA,CASSMGRQVGHSNQPQHF,TGTGCCAGTAGTATGGGAAGACAGGTGGGGCATAGCAATCAGCCCCAGCATTTT
TRBJ2-3,NA,TRBV6-5,NA,CASMGSTDTQYF,TGTGCCAGCATGGGTAGCACAGATACGCAGTATTTT
TRBJ2-5,NA,TRBV6-5,few,CASSSKRGTQYF,TGTGCCAGCAGCTCCAAGAGGGGGACCCAGTACTTC
TRBJ1-6,NA,TRBV3-1,NA,CASSEDANSPLHF,TGTGCCAGCAGCGAAGATGCAAATTCACCCCTCCACTTT
TRBJ1-2,NA,TRBV6-1,medium-sized,CASSERHNYGYTF,TGTGCCAGCAGTGAAAGGCATAACTATGGCTACACCTTC
TRBJ2-5,NA,TRBV7-2,many,CASSLSGMAGQETQYF,TGTGCCAGCAGCTTATCGGGAATGGCGGGCCAAGAGACCCAGTACTTC
TRBJ1-1,NA,TRBV20-1,few,CSVTRGTRDTEAFF,TGCAGTGTTACTCGGGGAACCCGGGACACTGAAGCTTTCTTT
TRBJ1-1,TRBD1,TRBV29-1,many,CSGTGVMNTEAFF,TGCAGCGGGACAGGGGTAATGAACACTGAAGCTTTCTTT
TRBJ2-5,TRBD1,TRBV7-9,NA,CASSLRDRVKETQYF,TGTGCCAGCAGCTTACGGGACAGGGTAAAAGAGACCCAGTACTTC
TRBJ2-6,TRBD1,TRBV30,few,CAWSLETGGESSGANVLTF,TGTGCCTGGAGTCTAGAAACAGGGGGTGAAAGCTCTGGGGCCAACGTCCTGACTTTC
TRBJ1-1,TRBD1,TRBV20-1,many,CSAFPPTGMNTEAFF,TGCAGTGCCTTCCCCCCGACAGGGATGAACACTGAAGCTTTCTTT
TRBJ2-7,NA,TRBV7-2,many,CASSSAGFGDKSSYEQYF,TGTGCCAGCAGCTCGGCCGGATTCGGGGATAAATCCTCCTACGAGCAGTACTTC
TRBJ2-1,NA,TRBV24-1,medium-sized,CATSDPGHNNEQFF,TGTGCCACCAGTGATCCGGGACATAACAATGAGCAGTTCTTC
TRBJ1-2,TRBD1,TRBV6-5,many,CASSTQGGNSYGYTF,TGTGCCAGCAGTACCCAGGGGGGGAATAGCTATGGCTACACCTTC
TRBJ1-1,NA,TRBV5-1,many,CASSLSTMDTEAFF,TGCGCCAGCAGCTTGTCGACCATGGACACTGAAGCTTTCTTT
TRBJ2-1,NA,TRBV2,once,CASSESQEGIQFF,TGTGCCAGCAGTGAAAGTCAGGAAGGCATTCAGTTCTTC
TRBJ2-7,TRBD1,TRBV19,many,CASGQVPSYEQYF,TGTGCCAGTGGACAGGTACCATCCTACGAGCAGTACTTC
TRBJ1-5,NA,TRBV20-1,NA,CSAWTSSGNQPQHF,TGCAGTGCTTGGACCTCGTCGGGCAATCAGCCCCAGCATTTT
TRBJ2-3,NA,TRBV20-1,NA,CSGNGVGGDTDTQYF,TGCAGTGGGAATGGTGTCGGCGGGGACACAGATACGCAGTATTTT
TRBJ1-1,NA,TRBV7-9,medium-sized,CASSHPVKRAEAFF,TGTGCCAGCAGTCACCCCGTTAAACGGGCTGAAGCTTTCTTT
TRBJ2-5,NA,TRBV5-8,many,CASSFGGVAQYF,TGTGCCAGCAGCTTTGGTGGGGTGGCCCAGTACTTC
TRBJ2-3,NA,TRBV6-9,NA,CASSYVRGGASTDTQYF,TGTGCCAGCAGTTATGTCCGTGGCGGGGCGAGCACAGATACGCAGTATTTT